Below, 8 T cell receptor beta chains from the same sample are listed, as sequenced in a study of CD8 T cells in Susac syndrome. Random hexamers served to reverse transcribe roughly 0.5 to 1 ug RNA. TCRdb reanalysed the immunoSEQ multiplex PCR reads using MiXCR and keeps one entry per CDR3 protein. The sample contains 150,000 or so distinct CDR3 sequences, about 93% of which appear only once. The specimen sequenced was CD4+ T cells from PBMCs. The source is a human donor in good health.

V and J are TRBV30 and TRBJ2-1; 12 bases align to TRBD2. V was clipped by 4 bases and J by 8 bases; unmatched bases: 3. Germline V gives CDR1 GTSNPN, CDR2 SVGIG (reference sequence). The CDR3 has 13 amino acids. The CDR3 protein is CAWTSGGADEQFF. In DNA, the CDR3 is TGTGCCTGGACTAGCGGGGGGGCCGATGAGCAGTTCTTC. Full variable domain (missing parts from reference TRBV30 and TRBJ2-1): SQTIHQWPATLVQPVGSPLSLECTVEGTSNPNLYWYRQAAGRGLQLLFYSVGIGQISSEVPQNLSASRPQDRQFILSSKKLLLSDSGFYLCAWTSGGADEQFFGPGTRLTVL.

The chain carries TRBV7-8 and TRBJ1-1; D uncertain. Germline V lookup: CDR1 SGHVS, CDR2 FQNEAQ. The V end was cut by 0 bases, the J end by 8 bases, with 7 bases between. CDR3 length equals 12 residues. CDR3 protein: CASSLALEEAFF. CDR3 DNA: TGTGCCAGCAGCTTAGCACTAGAGGAAGCTTTCTTT.

V and J are TRBV20-1 and TRBJ2-7, with 11 bases identical to TRBD2. This CDR3 contains 14 residues. Trimming cost V 5 bases and J 2 bases; bases outside gene matches: 5. The germline gives CDR1 DFQATT, CDR2 SNEGSKA (reference sequence). CDR3 coding DNA: TGCAGTGCTCCGCAACTAGCGGGGGCCTACGAGCAGTACTTC. Its protein is CSAPQLAGAYEQYF.

This rearrangement joins TRBV29-1 to TRBJ2-5; 7 bases agree with TRBD1. Germline lookup yields CDR1 SQVTM and CDR2 ANQGSEA. With 7 bases clipped from V and 3 bases from J, the junction kept 8 bases outside the gene matches. This CDR3 contains 13 residues. CDR3 residues: CSAVTGPKETQYF. CDR3 nucleotide sequence: TGCAGCGCAGTGACAGGGCCTAAAGAGACCCAGTACTTC.

With respect to this clonotype: The junction and the germline gene differ at one end; a read error may be behind it. The chain has TRBV7-7 and TRBJ2-1; no firm D call. The CDR3 covers 13 residues. Germline values: CDR1 SSHAT, CDR2 FNYEAQ (reference sequence). The CDR3 reads CASSLSQNNEQFF. The CDR3 DNA reads TGTGCTAGCAGCTTATCACAGAACAATGAGCAGTTCTTC.

This chain links TRBV27 with TRBJ1-1; tentative D call: TRBD1 (5 bases). Germline V CDR1 and CDR2: MNHEY, SMNVEV (reference sequence). Trimming left V 8 bases short and J 4 bases short, with 14 bases between. This CDR3 is 13 amino acids long. The CDR3 DNA follows: TGTGCCAGCGGGGAACATGGGGGCACTGAAGCTTTCTTT. This gives the protein CASGEHGGTEAFF.

This clonotype appeared a single time. The chain joins TRBV25-1 to TRBJ2-7; the D is unclear. The V end was cut by 4 bases, the J end by 4 bases, with 5 bases between. This CDR3 has 11 residues. The V gene's germline CDR1 is MGHDK and CDR2 SYGVNS. This CDR3 is CASSGLYEQYF. The CDR3 nucleotides read TGTGCCAGCAGTGGGCTTTACGAGCAGTACTTC.

V gene TRBV5-1 combines with J gene TRBJ2-1; 11 bases are a match to TRBD2. CDR1 SGHRS and CDR2 YFSETQ come from the germline V gene. The trim removed 3 bases at V and 3 bases at J, leaving 2 bases unmatched. CDR3 length equals 15 residues. The CDR3 here is CASSSTSGSYNEQFF. CDR3 DNA sequence: TGCGCCAGCAGCTCCACTAGCGGGAGCTACAATGAGCAGTTCTTC.